This TCR beta chain comes out of a study of naive and memory T cell subsets (dated by TCRdb to the late 2010s). Describing the broader study: Sorted naive and memory T cell subsets from peripheral blood were analyzed in the study using a UMI-based, open-source pipeline for TCR alpha and beta sequencing. IgG serology results and the functional CMV T cell responses were in complete agreement. RNA was DNase-treated and reverse transcribed with TCR constant-region primers, mostly using SuperScript III.

The library came from UMI-ligation and nested PCR. The beta constant-region primer consisted of an equimolar mixture of two oligonucleotides that together covered TRBC1 and TRBC2. The ligated cDNA went through four rounds of PCR with nested alpha and beta constant-region primers together with the SP2 primer. A single-stranded oligonucleotide containing the SP2 primer and a 12-nucleotide UMI was joined to the 3' end of the cDNA by T4 RNA ligase 1. Incubation of the ligation reaction was carried out at 16 degrees C for about 19-25 hours. PCR2 was typically run as a SYBR Green qPCR and stopped at a predetermined threshold to prevent over-amplification. Agencourt AMPure XP magnetic beads were used for all purifications after the first. Libraries were quantified by Qubit and checked on a TapeStation, where a main peak was expected near 650 bp. Pooled libraries were sequenced on an Illumina MiSeq using v2 2x251 paired-end kits, and typically about 0.95-2.1 million reads were obtained per sample. Each sample's library went into the pool at roughly 4 nM, and about 5-7% PhiX was added to help with cluster recognition. Regarding the original processing steps: FASTQ reads processed by Demultiplexor were assigned V and J genes by Decombinator through tag matching that tolerated a single base-pair mismatch. UMIs were used by Collapsinator to correct both sequencing errors and frequency errors arising from PCR heterogeneity. CDR3Translator translated TCRs and extracted CDR3s from the conserved cysteine to the FGXG phenylalanine, flagging non-productive sequences. Gini, Shannon entropy and inverse Simpson indices were computed after subsampling the repertoires to the same number of UMI-defined TCRs. Power-law fits to clonotype abundance distributions were performed by maximum likelihood within the linear range. When run on a single naive CD8 sample, MIGEC and the pipeline yielded similar UMI counts, similar unique TCR numbers and similar clonal distributions. A set of some 7,000 CMV-associated CDR3 sequences, compiled from VDJdb and a published dataset, was used to search the repertoires. The public reads were run again by TCRdb, first through fastp at Q25 and then through MiXCR, and only productive beta chains were kept. Rows merge per CDR3 protein into single entries with the most common DNA and genes. TCRdb assigned the V and J calls; the authors' analysis was not used. The table for this sample lists 95,000 to 150,000 distinct CDR3 sequences; roughly 36% of them were counted only once. Clones ranked in the top ten supply around 0.92% of the sample.

The investigation overall reported the following: The repertoire findings for the naive and memory subsets could not be validated, as no ground truth was available. Single alpha or beta chain sequences, rather than paired alpha/beta receptors, were used to define clonotypes. After error correction, only a single occurrence was seen for over 90% of naive TCR sequences, so much steeper abundance distributions were produced than in memory subsets. Gini index rose and Shannon and inverse Simpson diversity fell from naive through CM, EM and EMRA in both CD4 and CD8 cells. The abundance of TCRs followed a power law with an exponent that differed between naive and memory subsets yet stayed consistent across the three individuals. RNA-based TCR counts may be influenced by expression changes linked to T cell activation and differentiation.

Between the V and J ends, shortened by 1 base and 9 bases respectively, the junction contains 16 bases. The germline V gene yields SGHTA for CDR1 and FQGNSA for CDR2. The CDR3, from cysteine to phenylalanine, totals 15 residues. Only the CDR3 part of the read is kept: 45 bases, read in frame from the first base. A note on this clonotype: The target of this receptor is not known. Base qualities are not at hand, and no much larger clone is one base apart.

TCR alpha and beta chain libraries were amplified separately from the second PCR step onward. To determine each donor's CMV status, fresh PBMCs were stimulated overnight with CMV viral lysate, and IFNgamma production from CD4+ T cells was then assessed. CD4 T cells were positively selected using Miltenyi beads, after which CD8 T cells were positively selected from the CD4-negative fraction. After staining for CD3, CD4, CD8, CD45RA, CD27 and a live/dead dye, cells were sorted on a BD Aria II into four subsets based on CD45RA and CD27. Blood was obtained from three healthy volunteers, and the blood from each volunteer was fractionated into CD4 and CD8 T cells and subsequently into four differentiation subsets. Approximately 120 ml of peripheral blood was collected from each donor, and PBMC were isolated from the blood using Ficoll-Paque PLUS density-gradient centrifugation. Sorted cells were lysed in RLT buffer, after which RNA was extracted using a Qiagen RNeasy kit and stored at -80 degrees C.

This TCR came from a human donor in good health. Material for sequencing was central memory CD4+ T cells from blood. The sample's cell subset or site label is to be understood as: central memory, CD45RA- CD27+. The chain is encoded by TRBV7-2 joined to TRBJ1-5, with the D gene not clear enough to name. The nucleotide sequence reads TGTGCCAGCAGCTTAGATTCATCCGTTTCTCGGCCCCAGCATTTT. This is translated as CASSLDSSVSRPQHF.